This paragraph reports one T cell receptor beta chain. The sample is drawn from a study of control samples from healthy donors and cancer patients. CDR1 SGHDT and CDR2 YYEEEE come from the germline V gene. V lost 4 bases, J lost 7 bases, and 4 bases stayed unmatched. CDR3 size: 13 residues. Profiling relied on immunoSEQ multiplex PCR, and the TCRdb table lists in-frame clones only, not all of them. Of roughly 200,000 clones listed, 90% to 95% are singletons. The receptor's source is a man aged 18 to 30 in good health. The source material was blood. V usage is TRBV5-6 and J usage is TRBJ2-1, with 8 bases that match TRBD1. The CDR3 spells CASSRTGTNEQFF. In DNA, the CDR3 is TGTGCCAGCAGCCGGACAGGGACAAATGAGCAGTTCTTC.